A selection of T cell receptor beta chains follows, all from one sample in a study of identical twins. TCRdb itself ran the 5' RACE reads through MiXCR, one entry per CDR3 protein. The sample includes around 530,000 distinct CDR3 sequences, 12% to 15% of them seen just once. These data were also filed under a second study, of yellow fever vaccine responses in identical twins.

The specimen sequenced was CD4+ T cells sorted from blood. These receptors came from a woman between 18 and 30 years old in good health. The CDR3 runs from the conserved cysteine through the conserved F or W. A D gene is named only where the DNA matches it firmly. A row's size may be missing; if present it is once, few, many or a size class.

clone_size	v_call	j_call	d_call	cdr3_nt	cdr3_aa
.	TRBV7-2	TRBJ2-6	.	TGTGCCAGCAGCTTAGCCCCGAACTCTGGGGCCAACGTCCTGACTTTC	CASSLAPNSGANVLTF
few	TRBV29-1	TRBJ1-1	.	TGCAGCGTTCAGGGCCTTGGAGCTTTCTTT	CSVQGLGAFF
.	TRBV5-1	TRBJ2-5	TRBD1	TGCGCCAGCAGCTTGGTTGGACAGGGGAAAGAGACCCAGTACTTC	CASSLVGQGKETQYF
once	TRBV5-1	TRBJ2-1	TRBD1	TGCGCCAGCAGCTACGGACAGGGGAACTACAATGAGCAGTTCTTC	CASSYGQGNYNEQFF
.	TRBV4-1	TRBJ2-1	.	TGCGCCAGCAGCCAACCAGACAGCCGAGTCTACAATGAGCAGTTCTTC	CASSQPDSRVYNEQFF
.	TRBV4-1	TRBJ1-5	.	TGCGCCAGCAGCCAAGCCTGGGGGCTGTCGGGGCAGCCCCAGCATTTT	CASSQAWGLSGQPQHF
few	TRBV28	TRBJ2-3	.	TGTGCCAGCAGTCCCCTGCTTGCGGCCGGGGAAGATACGCAGTATTTT	CASSPLLAAGEDTQYF
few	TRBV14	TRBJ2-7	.	TGTGCCAGCAGCCGTCGACAGGCCTACGAGCAGTACTTC	CASSRRQAYEQYF
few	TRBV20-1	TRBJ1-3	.	TGCAGTGCTAGCAGGGTTGGCTCTGGAAACACCATATATTTT	CSASRVGSGNTIYF
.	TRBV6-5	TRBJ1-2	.	TGTGCCAGCAGTTACGGTGGGGATTGGGGTGGCTACACCTTC	CASSYGGDWGGYTF
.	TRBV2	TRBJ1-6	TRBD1	TGTGCCAGCAGTGAACAGGGGGCTGCATCACCCCTCCACTTT	CASSEQGAASPLHF
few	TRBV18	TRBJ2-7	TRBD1	TGTGCCAGCTCCCCCAACATCAGGACAGGGGGCGACGAGCAGTACTTC	CASSPNIRTGGDEQYF
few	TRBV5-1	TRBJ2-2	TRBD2	TGCGCCAGCAGCTTGACCCCGCCATCCCCCTCACTAGCGGGAGGCAAAACCGGGGAGCTGTTTTTT	CASSLTPPSPSLAGGKTGELFF
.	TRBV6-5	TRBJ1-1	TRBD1	TGTGCGTCGAGGGACAGGCACACTGAAGCTTTCTTT	CASRDRHTEAFF
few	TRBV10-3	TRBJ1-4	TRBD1	TGTGCCATCAGTGAGTCGATGGACAGGGTAAAACTGTTTTTT	CAISESMDRVKLFF
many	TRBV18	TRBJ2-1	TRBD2	TGTGCCAGCTCACGTCGACTAGCGCAAGGGGGCAATGAGCAGTTCTTC	CASSRRLAQGGNEQFF
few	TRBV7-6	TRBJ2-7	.	TGTGCCAGCAGCTTAACCGCGGGATCTAAGAGAGGGGCTACCTACGAGCAGTACTTC	CASSLTAGSKRGATYEQYF
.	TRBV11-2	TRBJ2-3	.	TGTGCCAGCAGCTTAGGGGGATTTGGAGATACGCAGTATTTT	CASSLGGFGDTQYF
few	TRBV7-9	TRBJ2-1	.	TGTGCCAGCAGCAAGCTCTCTGCAAACAATGAGCAGTTCTTC	CASSKLSANNEQFF
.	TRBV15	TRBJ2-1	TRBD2	TGTGCCACCAGCAGAGGGGGGACTAGCGGGTTCAATGAGCAGTTCTTC	CATSRGGTSGFNEQFF
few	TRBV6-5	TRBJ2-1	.	TGTGCCAGCAGTTACGGCCTAAAATACAATGAGCAGTTCTTC	CASSYGLKYNEQFF
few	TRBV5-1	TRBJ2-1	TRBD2	TGCGCCAGCAGCTTGTCGCTAGCGGGGATGTTCTTC	CASSLSLAGMFF
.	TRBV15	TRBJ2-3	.	TGTGCCACCGGAAGGGACACCACAGATACGCAGTATTTT	CATGRDTTDTQYF
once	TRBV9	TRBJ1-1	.	TGTGCCAGCAGCGCGTTAAGTAACACTGAAGCTTTCTTT	CASSALSNTEAFF
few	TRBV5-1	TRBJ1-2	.	TGCGCCAGCAGCTCTGTAGGGGACTCGCTGCTTGATAGGAAGGGCTACACCTTC	CASSSVGDSLLDRKGYTF
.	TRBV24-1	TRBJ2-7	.	TGTGCCACCAGCGACCAGGGGTCCAACTACGAGCAGTACTTC	CATSDQGSNYEQYF
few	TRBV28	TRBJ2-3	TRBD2	TGTGCCAGCACTGGGGCTAGCGGGAGTGATACGCAGTATTTT	CASTGASGSDTQYF
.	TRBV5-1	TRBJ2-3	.	TGCGCCAGCAGCGACCGAGGGTCGCAGTTAAGGGATTTT	CASSDRGSQLRDF
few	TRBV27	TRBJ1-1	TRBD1	TGTGCCAGCAGATCCAACGGCAACAGGGGGAACACTGAAGCTTTCTTT	CASRSNGNRGNTEAFF
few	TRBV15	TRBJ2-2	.	TGTGCCACCCAAGGGGAGCGGACCGGGGAGCTGTTTTTT	CATQGERTGELFF
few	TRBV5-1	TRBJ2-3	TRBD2	TGCGCCAGCAGCTCAACCGTTAGCGGGTATCGCACAGATACGCAGTATTTT	CASSSTVSGYRTDTQYF
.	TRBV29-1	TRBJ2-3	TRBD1	TGCAGCGTTGGACAGGGAAGAGGGACAGATACGCAGTATTTT	CSVGQGRGTDTQYF
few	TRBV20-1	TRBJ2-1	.	TGCAGTGCCGAGCGGCAGGGATCCCGCAATGAGCAGTTCTTC	CSAERQGSRNEQFF
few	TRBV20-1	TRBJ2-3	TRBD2	TGCAGTGCTAGCACTAGCGGGAGGAAGGGGGCGCAGTATTTT	CSASTSGRKGAQYF
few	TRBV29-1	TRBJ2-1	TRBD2	TGCAGCGTCCCGAGAACTAGCGGGGGAAAATACAATGAGCAGTTCTTC	CSVPRTSGGKYNEQFF
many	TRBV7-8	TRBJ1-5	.	TGTGCCAGCAACCCCCTCGGGGGAAAGCCCCAGCATTTT	CASNPLGGKPQHF
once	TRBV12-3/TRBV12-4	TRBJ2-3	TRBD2	TGTGCCATCAGTCCGACTAGCGGGGGAATACCTAGCACAGATACGCAGTATTTT	CAISPTSGGIPSTDTQYF
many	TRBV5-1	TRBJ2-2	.	TGCGCCAGCAGCTTCGGCAGGGGATTGGCCCAAGGCGGGGAGCTGTTTTTT	CASSFGRGLAQGGELFF
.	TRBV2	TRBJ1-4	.	TGTGCCAGCTTTGTACCAGGGGCGGAAAAACTGTTTTTT	CASFVPGAEKLFF
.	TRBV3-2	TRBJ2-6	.	TGTGCCAGCAGCCCTTGGACAGGGGGTGCCCCCACCTCCCCTGGGGCCAACGTCCTGACTTTC	CASSPWTGGAPTSPGANVLTF